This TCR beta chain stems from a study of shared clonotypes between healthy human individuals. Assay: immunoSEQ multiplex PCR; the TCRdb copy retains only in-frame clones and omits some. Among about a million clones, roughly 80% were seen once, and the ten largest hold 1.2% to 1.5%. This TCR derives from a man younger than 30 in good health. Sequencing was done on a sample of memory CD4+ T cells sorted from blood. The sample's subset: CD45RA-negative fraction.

The CDR3 DNA reads TGTGCCTCTCCGGTGGCGGGACAGGGCCGGTCACCCCTCCACTTT. Translated, it gives CASPVAGQGRSPLHF. The chain is built from TRBV30 and TRBJ1-6; TRBD1 aligns across 9 bases. CDR3 length: 15 amino acids. V was pared by 7 bases and J by 10 bases, with 14 bases of the junction left unmatched. Germline V gene data show CDR1 as GTSNPN and CDR2 as SVGIG (reference sequence).